A single sample is the source of the 26 T cell receptor beta chains below, sequenced in a study of OX40 agonist ivuxolimab in advanced cancers. The library was built by means of the immunoSEQ multiplex PCR assay. TCRdb provides this immuneACCESS table in a form limited to in-frame rearrangements. Some clones are lacking; in checked studies, under half of them reflect an unresolved V gene, and why the rest are absent is not known. The sample contains some 82,000 clones, over 75% of them found a single time. Together, the top ten hold approximately 2.4% of the sample. This sample comprised CD4+ or CD8+ T cells sorted from blood, obtained in a trial of the OX40 agonist ivuxolimab. The receptors were sampled from an adult with an advanced solid tumor such as melanoma, head and neck, liver or kidney cancer.

The chain carries TRBV5-1 and TRBJ2-5, with 8 bases matching TRBD2. J was trimmed by 5 bases and V by 1 base; bases with no gene match: 10. CDR3 length: 16 amino acids. Per germline, CDR1 SGHRS and CDR2 YFSETQ. DNA of the CDR3: TGCGCCAGCAGCTTGACTCCGGGAGGGCAAATGGAGACCCAGTACTTC. Encoded protein: CASSLTPGGQMETQYF.

This clone has more than one count but fewer than ten. This rearrangement joins TRBV6-1 to TRBJ1-5, with D possibly matching TRBD1 (5 bases). Looked up from germline, CDR1 is MNHNS and CDR2 is SASEGT. V dropped 4 bases and J dropped 7 bases, with 11 bases sitting between them. The CDR3 is 13 amino acids. CDR3 sequence: CASSASGPQPQHF. Written as DNA, the CDR3 is TGTGCCAGCAGTGCCTCGGGACCGCAGCCCCAGCATTTT.

As for this clone: The junction departs from the called germline gene at one end, perhaps through a read error. The V call is TRBV7-7, the J call TRBJ2-5; 7 positions match TRBD1. The CDR3 is made up of 14 amino acids. CDR1 is SSHAT and CDR2 is FNYEAQ in the germline V gene (reference sequence). CDR3 sequence (DNA): TGTGCTAGCAGCCCCCGGGACAGACAAGAGACCCAGTACTTC. Residues: CASSPRDRQETQYF.

V and J are TRBV14 and TRBJ1-2; tentatively, D is TRBD1 (5 bases). V gave up 1 base and J gave up 7 bases, with 13 bases separating them. Germline CDR1 and CDR2: SGHDN and FVKESK. The CDR3 sequence is 14 residues long. CDR3 residues: CASSQGAGISGYTF. The CDR3 DNA reads TGTGCCAGCAGCCAAGGGGCAGGGATCTCTGGCTACACCTTC.

The V and J genes are TRBV5-1 and TRBJ2-3, with 8 positions matching TRBD1. CDR3 length equals 15 residues. The V gene's germline CDR1 is SGHRS and CDR2 YFSETQ. V shed 4 bases, J shed 4 bases, and the junction held 8 bases outside the gene matches. The CDR3 protein is CASSPQGAFADTQYF. The CDR3, as DNA: TGCGCCAGCAGCCCCCAGGGGGCTTTCGCAGATACGCAGTATTTT.

This rearrangement joins TRBV30 to TRBJ2-2; TRBD1 matches 7 bases. This CDR3 region has 15 residues. The V segment lost 0 bases and the J segment 7 bases; nucleotides outside the gene matches: 8. Looked up from germline, CDR1 is GTSNPN and CDR2 is SVGIG (reference sequence). CDR3 protein: CAWSVIASGGGELFF. CDR3 in DNA: TGTGCCTGGAGTGTAATCGCCTCAGGGGGCGGGGAGCTGTTTTTT.

V and J are TRBV18 and TRBJ2-1, with unresolved D. V was pared by 4 bases and J by 9 bases, with 7 bases between. CDR1 KGHSH and CDR2 LQKENI come from the germline V gene. This CDR3 comprises 11 residues. The CDR3 bases are TGTGCCAGCTCACAGGGCACTGAGCAGTTCTTC. Residues: CASSQGTEQFF.

The chain is built from TRBV7-2 and TRBJ1-4; D gene uncertain. The CDR3 spans 14 residues. The germline V gene has CDR1 SGHTA and CDR2 FQGNSA. V lost 2 bases and J 7 bases, leaving 11 bases between the germline ends. DNA of the CDR3: TGTGCCAGCAGCTTATCTGGGAGTAGTGAAAAACTGTTTTTT. Its protein is CASSLSGSSEKLFF.

The rearrangement uses TRBV7-3 and TRBJ2-7; D is ambiguous. Germline V lookup: CDR1 SGHTA, CDR2 FQGTGA. The CDR3 covers 13 residues. V was trimmed by 2 bases and J by 5 bases, leaving 10 bases between them. The CDR3 bases are TGTGCCAGCAGCTTATCTCCCTTCGACGAGCAGTACTTC. It translates to CASSLSPFDEQYF. The full variable domain, in which reference TRBV7-3 and TRBJ2-7 provide the parts outside the CDR3, is GAGVSQTPSNKVTEKGKYVELRCDPISGHTALYWYRQSLGQGPEFLIYFQGTGAADDSGLPNDRFFAVRPEGSVSTLKIQRTERGDSAVYLCASSLSPFDEQYFGPGTRLTVT.

This clone was observed once. The V gene is TRBV28, the J gene TRBJ1-3, with 8 bases that match TRBD1. Germline V lookup: CDR1 MDHEN, CDR2 SYDVKM. With 7 bases clipped from V and 0 bases from J, the junction kept 8 bases outside the gene matches. This CDR3 region has 16 residues. CDR3 protein: CASNLGGQGSGNTIYF. CDR3 nucleotides: TGTGCCAGCAATTTGGGTGGACAGGGCTCTGGAAACACCATATATTTT. The variable domain in full, completed from reference TRBV28 and TRBJ1-3, reads DVKVTQSSRYLVKRTGEKVFLECVQDMDHENMFWYRQDPGLGLRLIYFSYDVKMKEKGDIPEGYSVSREKKERFSLILESASTNQTSMYLCASNLGGQGSGNTIYFGEGSWLTVV.

The chain employs TRBV5-1 and TRBJ1-3, with 7 nucleotides matching TRBD1. The CDR3 totals 13 residues. In germline, CDR1 is SGHRS, CDR2 YFSETQ. The V gene end was trimmed by 2 bases and the J gene end by 12 bases; junction bases not matched to a gene: 8. The CDR3 loop is CASSLLTGKGIYF. The CDR3 nucleotides are TGCGCCAGCAGCTTACTGACAGGGAAGGGCATATATTTT.

V gene TRBV27 combines with J gene TRBJ2-3; tentatively, D is TRBD1 (5 bases). Germline-derived CDR1 and CDR2 are MNHEY and SMNVEV (reference sequence). This CDR3 has 16 residues. Trimming left V 3 bases short and J 0 bases short, with 13 bases between. The CDR3 loop is CASSFQGPPSTDTQYF. The CDR3 region has the DNA TGTGCCAGCAGTTTCCAGGGCCCGCCTAGCACAGATACGCAGTATTTT.

This chain links TRBV30 with TRBJ2-2, with TRBD1 matching over 10 bases. The CDR3 runs 15 residues. V trimming: 3 bases; J trimming: 5 bases; junction bases outside the gene matches: 6. Germline V gene data show CDR1 as GTSNPN and CDR2 as SVGIG (reference sequence). The CDR3 DNA follows: TGTGCCTGGAGCACCGGGACAGGGGAGACCGGGGAGCTGTTTTTT. It codes for CAWSTGTGETGELFF.

The chain joins TRBV6-1 to TRBJ2-1; maybe TRBD2 (6 bases). The germline V and J ends were trimmed by 3 bases and 0 bases, with 9 bases remaining between them. Looked up from germline, CDR1 is MNHNS and CDR2 is SASEGT. The CDR3 sequence is 15 residues long. The CDR3 is CASSDRGSSYNEQFF. In nucleotides, the CDR3 is TGTGCCAGCAGTGATCGGGGGAGCTCCTACAATGAGCAGTTCTTC.

This chain joins TRBV7-2 and TRBJ2-7; 7 bases are a match to TRBD1. Per germline, CDR1 SGHTA and CDR2 FQGNSA. This CDR3 has 13 residues. The trim removed 5 bases at V and 3 bases at J, leaving 4 bases unmatched. The CDR3 DNA sequence: TGTGCCAGCAGCCCGGGACAGAACTACGAGCAGTACTTC. Protein: CASSPGQNYEQYF.

This clone was observed once. The rearrangement joins TRBV7-9 to TRBJ1-1; no clear D. The CDR3 totals 15 residues. From germline, CDR1 is SEHNR and CDR2 FQNEAQ (reference sequence). V was clipped by 1 base and J by 2 bases, with 11 bases between them. The CDR3 nucleotides are TGTGCCAGCAGCTTAGTACCCAATGGAAACACTGAAGCTTTCTTT. It encodes CASSLVPNGNTEAFF.

The genes are TRBV7-8 and TRBJ2-7, with TRBD2 identical over 13 bases. This CDR3 has 16 amino acids. Unmatched junction bases numbered 5, after V lost 0 bases and J lost 6 bases. Looked up from germline, CDR1 is SGHVS and CDR2 is FQNEAQ. The CDR3 DNA follows: TGTGCCAGCAGCTTAGCCGGACTAGCGGGAGCGGGCGAGCAGTACTTC. Amino acid sequence: CASSLAGLAGAGEQYF.

Remarks on this clone: The junction shows a germline mismatch at one end, possibly a read error. The chain employs TRBV28 and TRBJ1-2; D is undetermined. This CDR3 has 13 amino acids. Germline values: CDR1 MDHEN, CDR2 SYDVKM. The DNA for the CDR3 is TGTGCCAGCACTTTACCGGGCCTTCCGGGCTACACCTTC. Residues: CASTLPGLPGYTF.

The rearrangement uses TRBV7-9 and TRBJ2-7; D remains unclear. The germline V and J ends were trimmed by 5 bases and 4 bases, with 6 bases remaining between them. The CDR3 is made up of 11 amino acids. Germline values: CDR1 SEHNR, CDR2 FQNEAQ (reference sequence). The CDR3 loop is CASSIQYEQYF. The CDR3 region has the DNA TGTGCCAGCAGCATTCAATACGAGCAGTACTTC.

The rearrangement uses TRBV5-1 and TRBJ1-2, with 9 bases matching TRBD1. V lost 0 bases to trimming and J lost 6 bases; unmatched junction nucleotides: 3. Germline CDR1 SGHRS, CDR2 YFSETQ. The CDR3 is 14 amino acids. The CDR3 here is CASSLEGQGDGYTF. DNA of the CDR3: TGCGCCAGCAGCTTGGAGGGACAGGGAGATGGCTACACCTTC.

The CDR3 reads CASSLPRDSSYNEQFF. The CDR3 DNA sequence: TGCGCCAGCAGCCTCCCCCGGGACAGCTCCTACAATGAGCAGTTCTTC. The chain has TRBV5-1 and TRBJ2-1, with 7 nucleotides matching TRBD1. The germline gives CDR1 SGHRS, CDR2 YFSETQ. The V segment lost 4 bases and the J segment 0 bases; nucleotides outside the gene matches: 7. This CDR3 has 16 amino acids.

The rearrangement uses TRBV18 and TRBJ1-2, with 9 bases lining up with TRBD1. The ends lost 5 bases at V and 8 bases at J; junction bases unmatched: 6. CDR1 KGHSH and CDR2 LQKENI come from the germline V gene. The CDR3 spans 13 residues. Here the CDR3 DNA reads TGTGCCAGCTCAGCGGGACAGGGAGGGGGCTACACCTTC. It encodes CASSAGQGGGYTF.

This chain links TRBV20-1 with TRBJ1-1; D is ambiguous. CDR1 is DFQATT, CDR2 SNEGSKA, per germline (reference sequence). The V end was cut by 6 bases, the J end by 6 bases, with 11 bases between. The CDR3 consists of 11 residues. CDR3 nucleotides: TGCAGTGCCAGCCCTTTCTCTGAAGCTTTCTTT. Its protein is CSASPFSEAFF.

The CDR3 is CASTLAGSYNEQFF. DNA for the CDR3: TGTGCCAGCACTCTAGCGGGCTCCTACAATGAGCAGTTCTTC. J is TRBJ2-1 and V is TRBV7-9; TRBD2 matches at 8 bases. This CDR3 is 14 amino acids long. Germline values: CDR1 SEHNR, CDR2 FQNEAQ (reference sequence). After removal of 7 bases from V and 0 bases from J, the junction contained 2 bases not matched to a gene.

The chain has TRBV6-5 and TRBJ2-7; D assignment may be TRBD1 or TRBD2 (5 bases each). This CDR3 comprises 15 residues. Germline V lookup: CDR1 MNHEY, CDR2 SVGAGI. Trimming removed 5 bases from V and 0 bases from J, with 14 bases in between. In nucleotides, the CDR3 is TGTGCCAGCAGTCCCAATTATGGGACCTCCTACGAGCAGTACTTC. Protein product: CASSPNYGTSYEQYF.

This clone came up once. The chain combines TRBV30 with TRBJ1-4, with D maybe TRBD1 (6 bases). This CDR3 contains 13 residues. V was shortened by 3 bases and J by 5 bases, with 10 bases between the two germline ends. Germline V gene sequence: CDR1 GTSNPN, CDR2 SVGIG (reference sequence). The CDR3 here is CAWSQGRNEKLFF. CDR3 nucleotide sequence: TGTGCCTGGAGCCAGGGGAGAAATGAAAAACTGTTTTTT. Drawing the rest from reference TRBV30 and TRBJ1-4, the complete variable domain is SQTIHQWPATLVQPVGSPLSLECTVEGTSNPNLYWYRQAAGRGLQLLFYSVGIGQISSEVPQNLSASRPQDRQFILSSKKLLLSDSGFYLCAWSQGRNEKLFFGSGTQLSVL.